One TCR beta chain is described in this entry. The sample is drawn from a study of control samples from healthy donors and cancer patients. Only in-frame clones appear in the TCRdb table, and some are missing; sequencing was by immunoSEQ multiplex PCR. This table holds 40,000 to 55,000 clones, more than 70% found once. Between the trimmed V and J ends, which lost 0 bases and 0 bases, there was a span of 26 bases. This CDR3 has 21 residues. Germline CDR1 and CDR2: LGHDT and YNNKEL (reference sequence). This chain connects TRBV3-1 (or the pseudogene TRBV3-2) to TRBJ1-2; D gene uncertain. The source material was PBMCs. This clonotype was obtained from a man aged 35 to 55 with colorectal cancer. The CDR3 coding sequence is TGTGCCAGCAGCCAAGAAGGAAGTAAAGGGCGAATTGCCAGATCTAACTATGGCTACACCTTC. It translates to CASSQEGSKGRIARSNYGYTF.